These 21 T cell receptor beta chains were all obtained from the same sample, sequenced in a study of response to subunit inactivated influenza vaccine (dated by TCRdb to 2016 to 2018). Libraries came from RT-PCR. TCRdb lists the instrument as Illumina HiSeq 2500. TCRdb ran its own pipeline on the public reads, namely fastp trimming at Q25 and MiXCR clone calling, and kept in-frame beta chains. Rows matching on CDR3 protein sequence are summarized as one entry with the most common DNA and genes. The sample table holds hundreds of thousands of distinct CDR3 sequences, of which approximately 18% were seen once. The ten largest clones capture roughly a tenth of the sample. The specimen was PBMCs from blood, collected 4 to 6 days after vaccination. These receptors were taken from a man aged 50 to 59 who received an inactivated influenza vaccine. Donor details come from another sample of the same person, matched by shared clones.

This clonotype was seen only a few times. The V call is TRBV12-3 or TRBV12-4, the J call TRBJ1-2, with 7 bases lining up with TRBD1. Trimming took 7 bases from V and 8 from J; bases not matched to a gene: 10. The CDR3 length is 13 residues. This CDR3 reads CASTPGGGLGYTF. In nucleotides, the CDR3 is TGTGCCAGCACCCCAGGGGGGGGGTTAGGCTACACCTTC.

This chain joins TRBV10-2 and TRBJ2-7; TRBD1 matches at 9 bases. In germline, CDR1 is WSHSY, CDR2 SAAADI. V was clipped by 2 bases and J by 5 bases; unmatched bases: 7. The CDR3 covers 15 residues. The CDR3 sequence: CASSEPGQGTHEQYF. The CDR3 DNA reads TGCGCCAGCAGTGAGCCGGGACAGGGAACCCACGAGCAGTACTTC.

This chain's CDR3 is CASSRELRASTDTQYF. CDR3 sequence (DNA): TGTGCCAGCAGCCGAGAATTGCGGGCTAGCACAGATACGCAGTATTTT. The V and J genes are TRBV7-9 and TRBJ2-3; weak D call: TRBD2 (5 bases). Trimming shortened V by 5 bases and J by 0 bases, and 15 bases separated the two germline ends. The CDR3 has 16 residues. The germline CDR1 and CDR2 sequences are SEHNR and FQNEAQ (reference sequence).

The chain combines TRBV4-3 with TRBJ1-1; 8 nucleotides line up with TRBD1. V was pared by 4 bases and J by 4 bases, with 5 bases of the junction left unmatched. In germline, CDR1 is LGHNA, CDR2 YSLEER. The CDR3 is 14 residues long. CDR3 sequence reads: CASSRDRLSTEAFF. In DNA, the CDR3 is TGCGCCAGCAGCCGGGACAGGCTGAGCACTGAAGCTTTCTTT.

This clonotype was observed a handful of times. The gene calls are TRBV7-9 and TRBJ1-4, with 9 bases identical to TRBD1. The V and J ends lost 6 bases and 6 bases, in that order; junction bases with no gene match: 8. The CDR3 is made up of 15 amino acids. Germline V lookup: CDR1 SEHNR, CDR2 FQNEAQ (reference sequence). In nucleotides, the CDR3 is TGTGCCAGCAGTCCACAGGGGGCCGACGATGAAAAACTGTTTTTT. Encoded protein: CASSPQGADDEKLFF.

This clonotype was counted only a few times. This sequence joins TRBV6-2 or TRBV6-3 and TRBJ2-1; 11 bases are a match to TRBD2. The V gene end was trimmed by 6 bases and the J gene end by 8 bases; junction bases not matched to a gene: 3. The CDR3 sequence is 13 residues long. Looked up from germline, CDR1 is MNHEY and CDR2 is SVGEGT. The DNA of the CDR3 is TGTGCCAGCAGGAGACTAGCGGGATATGAGCAGTTCTTC. Its protein product is CASRRLAGYEQFF.

The V gene is TRBV20-1, the J gene TRBJ2-3, with 9 bases fitting TRBD2. Germline V gene sequence: CDR1 DFQATT, CDR2 SNEGSKA (reference sequence). Trimming at V came to 5 bases and at J to 1 base, leaving 4 bases not matched to a gene. This CDR3 has 14 residues. This chain's CDR3 is CSALAGSRTDTQYF. In nucleotides, the CDR3 is TGCAGTGCTCTAGCGGGGTCCCGCACAGATACGCAGTATTTT.

The J gene is TRBJ2-1, the V gene TRBV10-2; possible D gene TRBD2, 7 bases. The CDR3 extends over 15 amino acids. CDR1 and CDR2 (germline): WSHSY, SAAADI. Trimming left V 7 bases short and J 4 bases short, with 17 bases between. Written as DNA, the CDR3 is TGCGCCAGCATCCCAAGGGGGGGGGTATACAATGAGCAGTTCTTC. It codes for CASIPRGGVYNEQFF.

This clonotype was picked up a small number of times. The rearrangement joins TRBV6-2 or TRBV6-3 to TRBJ2-5, with D perhaps TRBD2 (6 bases). In germline, CDR1 is MNHEY, CDR2 SVGEGT. The CDR3 covers 11 residues. V was pared by 8 bases and J by 9 bases, with 13 bases between. CDR3 in amino acids: CASGDSGAQYF. The CDR3 DNA follows: TGTGCCAGCGGAGATTCGGGGGCCCAGTACTTC.

The chain has TRBV7-6 and TRBJ1-1, with 9 bases identical to TRBD1. Unmatched junction bases numbered 6, after V lost 2 bases and J lost 5 bases. Germline assignment: CDR1 SGHVS and CDR2 FNYEAQ. CDR3 size: 15 residues. CDR3 sequence (DNA): TGTGCCAGCAGCTTACGGGGACAGGGTTTAACTGAAGCTTTCTTT. Amino acids: CASSLRGQGLTEAFF.

The chain joins TRBV7-9 to TRBJ1-1; TRBD1 aligns across 10 bases. Trimming cost V 4 bases and J 4 bases; bases outside gene matches: 12. The CDR3 totals 17 residues. CDR1 and CDR2 from the germline V gene are SEHNR and FQNEAQ (reference sequence). CDR3 sequence (DNA): TGTGCCAGCAGCTCCCGGGACAGGGGCGGAGGGGGCACTGAAGCTTTCTTT. Its translation: CASSSRDRGGGGTEAFF.

CDR3 loop: CASSVATGGQGEAFF. The CDR3 DNA follows: TGTGCCAGCAGCGTAGCTACGGGGGGACAGGGGGAAGCTTTCTTT. This chain uses TRBV9 with TRBJ1-1, with 10 bases aligning to TRBD1. CDR1 and CDR2 from the germline V gene are SGDLS and YYNGEE. The CDR3 sequence is 15 residues long. V was clipped by 0 bases and J by 8 bases; unmatched bases: 7.

The chain couples TRBV20-1 to TRBJ2-3, with 8 positions matching TRBD1. Germline CDR1 is DFQATT and CDR2 is SNEGSKA (reference sequence). V was pared by 0 bases and J by 5 bases, with 7 bases of the junction left unmatched. The CDR3 is 15 residues long. The CDR3 DNA follows: TGCAGTGCTAGAGATGCGGGCAGGGGGCAAGATACGCAGTATTTT. Its translation: CSARDAGRGQDTQYF.

A few counts support this clonotype. The genes are TRBV6-2 or TRBV6-3 and TRBJ2-2; D not resolved. V was clipped by 1 base and J by 1 base, with 4 bases between them. The CDR3 consists of 14 residues. Germline V gene data show CDR1 as MNHEY and CDR2 as SVGEGT. The DNA for the CDR3 is TGTGCCAGCAGTTACTTTGAGAACACCGGGGAGCTGTTTTTT. Translated: CASSYFENTGELFF.

The chain links TRBV6-2 or TRBV6-3 to TRBJ1-5; TRBD1 matches at 8 bases. The CDR3 spans 14 residues. The V gene's germline CDR1 is MNHEY and CDR2 SVGEGT. With 2 bases clipped from V and 6 bases from J, the junction kept 3 bases outside the gene matches. The CDR3 reads CASSYRTGFQPQHF. In DNA form, the CDR3 reads TGTGCCAGCAGTTACCGGACAGGGTTTCAGCCCCAGCATTTT.

The table lists this clonotype with a few counts. V and J are TRBV28 and TRBJ1-2; the D is unclear. CDR1 MDHEN and CDR2 SYDVKM come from the germline V gene. V shed 3 bases and J shed 2 bases, with 10 bases lying between them. The CDR3 has 14 amino acids. The CDR3 protein is CASSLFQKNYGYTF. In nucleotides, the CDR3 is TGTGCCAGCAGTTTGTTTCAGAAAAACTATGGCTACACCTTC.

The chain is built from TRBV7-2 and TRBJ2-1; 7 bases match TRBD1. Germline V gives CDR1 SGHTA, CDR2 FQGNSA. After removal of 1 base from V and 4 bases from J, the junction contained 4 bases not matched to a gene. There are 15 residues in the CDR3. This chain's CDR3 is CASSLVGTEYNEQFF. In DNA, the CDR3 is TGTGCCAGCAGCTTAGTGGGGACAGAGTACAATGAGCAGTTCTTC.

This clonotype showed up just a few times. This chain uses TRBV5-6 with TRBJ2-4; D is perhaps TRBD2 (6 bases). The CDR3 runs 16 residues. Germline CDR1 SGHDT, CDR2 YYEEEE. Trimming stripped 0 bases from V and 3 bases from J, with 13 bases between. The DNA of the CDR3 is TGTGCCAGCAGCTTGGGACCATCGGGGGACAAAAACATTCAGTACTTC. This codes for CASSLGPSGDKNIQYF.

The chain has TRBV20-1 and TRBJ2-7, with 10 bases lining up with TRBD2. Per germline, CDR1 DFQATT and CDR2 SNEGSKA (reference sequence). V shed 3 bases, J shed 6 bases, and the junction held 8 bases outside the gene matches. The CDR3 covers 14 residues. The DNA of the CDR3 is TGCAGTGCTAGGTTGAGCGGGAGGGCCTCCGAGCAGTACTTC. Residues: CSARLSGRASEQYF.

This clonotype was recorded a few times. V and J are TRBV7-2 and TRBJ1-5; no reliable D call. There are 15 residues in the CDR3. The germline V gene encodes CDR1 SGHTA and CDR2 FQGNSA. Trimming took 1 base from V and 1 from J, leaving 8 bases between them. This chain's CDR3 is CASSLVPESNQPQHF. The CDR3 nucleotides read TGTGCCAGCAGCTTAGTTCCAGAGAGCAATCAGCCCCAGCATTTT.

This clonotype was recorded a few times. The chain recombines TRBV12-3 or TRBV12-4 with TRBJ2-7; TRBD1 matches at 7 bases. Unmatched junction bases numbered 6, after V lost 7 bases and J lost 0 bases. CDR3 length equals 14 residues. CDR3 region: CASTRGSASYEQYF. In DNA form, the CDR3 reads TGTGCCAGCACCAGGGGGTCGGCCTCCTACGAGCAGTACTTC.